The sequence of this T cell receptor (beta chain) was determined in a study of shared clonotypes between healthy human individuals. Of note for this clone: The antigen remains undetermined.

Some clones are missing from TCRdb's copy, which holds only in-frame ones; the method was immunoSEQ multiplex PCR. The table includes 2 million to 2.5 million clones, approximately 94% detected once. Points from the study as a whole: Represented diversity (both genetic and exposure-history) was limited by the small number of donors.

The length of the CDR3 is 15 residues. CDR1 is MNHEY, CDR2 SVGAGI, per germline. Trimming stripped 2 bases from V and 8 bases from J, with 16 bases between. Sequenced material: naive CD4+ T cells from PBMCs. Subset of the sample: CD45RA+ positively selected. The origin of this receptor is a man in his late teens or twenties in good health. Some clones in this sample may be carry-over from other donors' samples. The chain couples TRBV6-5 to TRBJ1-3, with D perhaps TRBD1 (5 bases). CDR3 nucleotide sequence: TGTGCCAGCAGTTACCTGGGGGACCGGGGGGACACCATATATTTT. The encoded protein is CASSYLGDRGDTIYF.